This T cell receptor beta chain was sequenced in a study of a mutant IDH1 vaccine in newly diagnosed glioma. Study information: Former treatment meant radiotherapy, temozolomide, or both; the majority had gotten both.

Notes on the study in general: The authors found pseudoprogression apparently unrelated to changes in top peripheral T cell clonotypes. Of the patients, 80% to 95% had vaccine-induced immune responses.

Produced via immunoSEQ multiplex PCR; TCRdb's table is partial and in-frame only. The sample lists around 30,000 clones; around four fifths were seen once. Notes on this clone: What it binds is not known.

As to time point: baseline, week 1 (first vaccination visit). Sample treatment: pre-vaccination baseline after standard-of-care therapy. New astrocytomas of WHO grade 3 or 4 that were IDH1-mutant and ATRX-lost were found in the donors. V was trimmed by 2 bases and J by 12 bases, leaving 8 bases between them. CDR3 length equals 11 residues. Germline V gene lookup returns CDR1 MNHNS and CDR2 SASEGT. This TCR was sampled from a man aged 50 or older with glioma. Some clones in this sample may be carry-over from other donors' samples. The specimen comprised peripheral blood mononuclear cells (PBMCs), sampled from a glioma patient treated with radiotherapy, temozolomide or both. J is TRBJ2-1 and V is TRBV6-1; no clear D. The CDR3 loop is CASSENLWQFF. DNA for the CDR3: TGTGCCAGCAGTGAAAACCTTTGGCAGTTCTTC.